This TCR beta chain comes out of a study of CXCR3-negative and CXCR3-positive naive CD8 T cells (dated by TCRdb to about 2019). Context from the whole study: In total, approximately 140 million TRB reads were obtained, or roughly 1.5 +/- 0.3 million reads per library. Diversity and physicochemical repertoire analyses covered some ten donors pooled from two independent experiments. Naive subsets from about 5 donors and memory cells from 3 donors were included in the TRBV-TRBJ cluster analysis. Results the study describes overall, beyond this receptor: Because surface CD5, which has been linked to self-reactivity in mice, was comparable between naive subsets, TCR interaction strength was also inferred from TRB CDR3 physicochemical properties. CXCR3 expression partially decreased after cryopreservation, so most assays used freshly isolated PBMCs. Similar TRBV-TRBJ usage was shown by naive CXCR3-negative and CXCR3-positive cells from the same donor, whereas distinct patterns were shown by memory cells. Comparably high repertoire diversity was found in both naive subsets, whereas much lower repertoire diversity was found in memory CD8+ T cells.

Remarks on this clonotype: The clone's antigen remains unknown.

For every CD8+ T cell subset, approximately 300,000 cells were flow-sorted straight into RLT lysis buffer, and each subset was sorted in triplicate. Peripheral blood mononuclear cells were isolated from buffy coats using standard density gradient centrifugation. An RNeasy Mini Kit was used to extract total RNA from the sorted cells. TCRdb shows the sequencer as NextSeq 550. The Human TCR Profiling Kit (MiLaboratory) was used to make UMI-labeled 5' RACE TRB cDNA libraries. cDNA synthesis used the entire amount of extracted RNA, and PCR amplification then used the entire amount of cDNA produced. Libraries were prepared in parallel using an identical number of PCR cycles. From the authors' description of their analysis: With a requirement of at least two reads per UMI, MIGEC and MiXCR extracted about 50,000 +/- 10,000 unique UMI-labeled TRB cDNA molecules per library. Each library averaged roughly 36,000 +/- 9,600 functional in-frame TRB CDR3 nucleotide clonotypes without stop codons. Diversity metrics, including normalized Shannon-Wiener and Chao1, were computed in VDJtools after downsampling to 5000 UMI-labeled TRB molecules per sample. VDJtools computed clonotype-size-weighted physicochemical properties of the central five CDR3 residues: interaction energy, strength, volume and Kidera factor 4. Following reprocessing of the reads by TCRdb, the data hold one row per CDR3 protein sequence and no DNA is available. These V and J calls rely on TCRdb rather than the paper's analysis. For this sample, the table gives fewer than 60,000 distinct CDR3 sequences. 20% to 25% of the sample lies in the top ten.

Sequenced input: memory CD8+ T cells from blood. The intended sense of this specimen's cell subset or site label: conventional CD8+ memory T cells (TMEM), sorted as controls. The origin of this receptor is a human donor in good health. Some clones in this sample may be carry-over from other donors' samples.

The CDR3 reads as follows: CASSQDWDGSGANVLTF. The V gene is TRBV4-2 and the J gene is TRBJ2-6; the D call from TCRdb, TRBD1, cannot be confirmed without DNA. Via the germline V gene, CDR1 is LGHNA and CDR2 YNFKEQ. From cysteine to phenylalanine, the CDR3 is 17 amino acids long. The DNA sequence is not available.